The source of this T cell receptor beta chain is a study of blood T cell repertoires in COVID-19. Study-level information: PBMCs, B-cell-depleted T cells, or T cells were the source of the cDNA or gDNA that made up the material.

The V gene end was trimmed by 4 bases and the J gene end by 3 bases; junction bases not matched to a gene: 6. Germline V lookup: CDR1 MNHEY, CDR2 SMNVEV (reference sequence). The CDR3 sequence is 17 residues long. This clone was counted once. Individuals drawn from 20 to 30 US areas were roughly 18 to 100 years old. Symptom resolution, clearance, or two negative PCRs marked the recovered donors of Cohort 3. Data came from immunoSEQ multiplex PCR; TCRdb stores just in-frame clones and leaves some out. Of around 150,000 clones in the sample, approximately 86% are singletons; the top ten hold around 6.2%.

V usage is TRBV27 and J usage is TRBJ2-2, with 12 bases fitting TRBD2. This sequence was found in a middle-aged woman who had recovered from COVID-19. Sequencing was done on a sample of PBMCs or T cells enriched from blood (not recorded which). CDR3 nucleotide sequence: TGTGCCAGCAGTTCCACCCGACTAGCGGGAGACACCGGGGAGCTGTTTTTT. Translated: CASSSTRLAGDTGELFF.